This passage covers 12 T cell receptor beta chains from one sample sequenced in a study of shared clonotypes between healthy human individuals. Measured with immunoSEQ multiplex PCR; TCRdb has only the in-frame clones, and not every one. The data hold about 2.3 million clones, with 80% to 95% observed a single time. Sequencing was carried out using naive CD4+ T cells from PBMCs. Subset meaning: CD45RA+ positively selected. The origin of the receptors is a man younger than 30 in good health. Some clones in this sample may be carry-over from other donors' samples.

This clone was seen only once. DNA of the CDR3: TGTGCCAGTAGTATAGTCGGGGCGACAGCTGAAGCTTTCTTT. Its protein is CASSIVGATAEAFF. The chain is built from TRBV19 and TRBJ1-1; D might be TRBD1 (5 bases). V lost 1 base to trimming and J lost 6 bases, with 12 bases between them. Germline V lookup: CDR1 LNHDA, CDR2 SQIVND (reference sequence). The CDR3 is 14 amino acids. Based on the CDR3 plus reference TRBV19 and TRBJ1-1, the full variable domain is DGGITQSPKYLFRKEGQNVTLSCEQNLNHDAMYWYRQDPGQGLRLIYYSQIVNDFQKGDIAEGYSVSREKKESFPLTVTSAQKNPTAFYLCASSIVGATAEAFFGQGTRLTVV.

The CDR3 is CASSVGTSDYNEQFF. The CDR3 DNA reads as TGTGCCAGCAGCGTAGGGACTAGCGACTACAATGAGCAGTTCTTC. The chain joins TRBV9 to TRBJ2-1; 9 nucleotides line up with TRBD2. In germline, CDR1 is SGDLS, CDR2 YYNGEE. The CDR3 consists of 15 residues. V lost 0 bases and J lost 3; bases outside the gene matches: 1.

The V gene is TRBV4-1, the J gene TRBJ1-2, with D possibly TRBD1 on 5 matching bases. Trimming removed 0 bases at V and 2 bases at J, with 16 bases between. CDR1 is MGHRA and CDR2 is YSYEKL in the germline V gene. The CDR3 is 17 amino acids. The CDR3: CASSQDSGRARNYGYTF. The CDR3 DNA follows: TGCGCCAGCAGCCAAGATTCGGGGCGGGCGAGAAACTATGGCTACACCTTC.

The V call is TRBV18, the J call TRBJ2-7; D might be TRBD2 (5 bases). The CDR3 loop spans 16 amino acids. V lost 4 bases, J lost 6 bases, and 22 bases lay in between. Germline V gives CDR1 KGHSH, CDR2 LQKENI. Here the CDR3 reads CASSLGGPEYGTEQYF. DNA of the CDR3: TGTGCCAGCTCACTAGGAGGCCCGGAATACGGAACCGAGCAGTACTTC.

The J gene is TRBJ2-5, the V gene TRBV30; D unclear. The CDR3 runs to 14 residues. The germline V gene encodes CDR1 GTSNPN and CDR2 SVGIG (reference sequence). The V gene lost 5 bases and the J gene lost 5 bases, with 18 bases spanning the gap. The CDR3, as DNA: TGTGCCTGGGCCTGGGCCTTCGGAAAGGAGACCCAGTACTTC. The encoded protein is CAWAWAFGKETQYF.

The V and J genes are TRBV5-1 and TRBJ1-2, with D hard to call. The CDR3 is made up of 13 amino acids. The germline gives CDR1 SGHRS, CDR2 YFSETQ. V shed 4 bases and J shed 7 bases, with 14 bases lying between them. The CDR3 coding sequence is TGCGCCAGCAGCCCGGAGGCAGTAGCTGGCTACACCTTC. Protein product: CASSPEAVAGYTF.

The rearrangement joins TRBV14 to TRBJ2-2, with 8 bases matching TRBD1. The germline V gene encodes CDR1 SGHDN and CDR2 FVKESK. The ends lost 4 bases at V and 1 base at J; junction bases unmatched: 2. CDR3 size: 15 residues. The CDR3 sequence: CASSRGTGNTGELFF. The CDR3 DNA reads as TGTGCCAGCAGCCGCGGGACAGGGAACACCGGGGAGCTGTTTTTT.

The J gene is TRBJ1-1, the V gene TRBV19; weak D call: TRBD1 (6 bases). Deletions cut 6 bases from V and 5 bases from J, with 16 bases between. Germline CDR1 LNHDA, CDR2 SQIVND (reference sequence). The CDR3 is made up of 14 amino acids. This CDR3 reads CASSKRGGNTEAFF. DNA for the CDR3: TGTGCCAGTAGCAAAAGAGGGGGTAATACTGAAGCTTTCTTT.

The chain recombines TRBV11-3 with TRBJ1-1; D not resolved. The germline V gene has CDR1 SGHNT and CDR2 YENEEA. Trimming took off 1 base at V and 4 bases at J, with 10 bases between the two ends. This CDR3 comprises 14 residues. The CDR3 region is CASSLAPKGTEAFF. The CDR3 nucleotides are TGTGCCAGCAGCTTAGCCCCCAAAGGCACTGAAGCTTTCTTT.

The gene calls are TRBV28 and TRBJ2-2, with unresolved D. The CDR3 runs 17 residues. The germline CDR1 and CDR2 sequences are MDHEN and SYDVKM. V was cut by 4 bases and J by 1 base, with 16 bases left in between. The CDR3 is CASSSGPNGRNTGELFF. The CDR3 DNA follows: TGTGCCAGCAGTTCCGGGCCTAACGGAAGGAACACCGGGGAGCTGTTTTTT. The full variable domain, rest sourced from reference TRBV28 and TRBJ2-2, is DVKVTQSSRYLVKRTGEKVFLECVQDMDHENMFWYRQDPGLGLRLIYFSYDVKMKEKGDIPEGYSVSREKKERFSLILESASTNQTSMYLCASSSGPNGRNTGELFFGEGSRLTVL.

The V and J genes are TRBV5-6 and TRBJ2-7; the D gene could be TRBD1 or TRBD2 (5 bases each). This CDR3 region has 12 residues. Germline values: CDR1 SGHDT, CDR2 YYEEEE. Trimming took off 4 bases at V and 6 bases at J, with 11 bases between the two ends. CDR3 residues: CASSRGVGEQYF. The CDR3 region has the DNA TGTGCCAGCAGCAGAGGGGTGGGCGAGCAGTACTTC.

The chain has TRBV4-1 and TRBJ2-5; the match to TRBD1 covers 9 bases. The CDR3 is made up of 15 amino acids. The V and J ends lost 4 bases and 4 bases, in that order; junction bases with no gene match: 7. Germline loops: CDR1 MGHRA, CDR2 YSYEKL. As DNA, the CDR3 is TGCGCCAGCAGCCCCAATGGACAGGGGTTAGAGACCCAGTACTTC. Translating it yields CASSPNGQGLETQYF.